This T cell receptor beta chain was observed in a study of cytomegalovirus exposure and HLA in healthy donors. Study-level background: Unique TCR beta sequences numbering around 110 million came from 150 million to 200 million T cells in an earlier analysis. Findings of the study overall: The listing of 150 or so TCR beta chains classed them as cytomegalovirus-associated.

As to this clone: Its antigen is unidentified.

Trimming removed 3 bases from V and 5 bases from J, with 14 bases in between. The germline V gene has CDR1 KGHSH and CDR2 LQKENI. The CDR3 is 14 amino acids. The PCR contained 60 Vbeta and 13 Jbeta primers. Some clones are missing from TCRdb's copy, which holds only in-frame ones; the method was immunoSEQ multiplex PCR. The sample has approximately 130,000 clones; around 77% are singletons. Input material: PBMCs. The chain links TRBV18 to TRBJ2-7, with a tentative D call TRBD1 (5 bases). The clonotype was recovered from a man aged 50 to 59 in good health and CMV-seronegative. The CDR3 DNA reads TGTGCCAGCTCACCGCCTCCAGGGTTCCACGAGCAGTACTTC. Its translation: CASSPPPGFHEQYF.